One and the same sample provided the 28 T cell receptor beta chains below, sequenced in a study of cytomegalovirus exposure and HLA in healthy donors. The PCR made use of 60 Vbeta and 13 Jbeta primers. Using immunoSEQ multiplex PCR, the repertoire was profiled, and TCRdb retains in-frame clones only, with some absent. Seen here are 150,000 to 200,000 clones, around 79% observed once, and the top ten hold 1.6%. The sequenced sample was PBMCs. These receptors originate from a woman aged 45-59 years in good health and CMV-seronegative.

The CDR3 region is CASTPGLAGRWQFF. The CDR3 DNA follows: TGTGCCAGCACTCCGGGGCTAGCGGGAAGATGGCAGTTCTTC. The rearrangement joins TRBV2 to TRBJ2-1; 9 bases map to TRBD2. The junction had 13 bases not matched to a gene; V was cut back by 7 bases and J by 12 bases. Germline-derived CDR1 and CDR2 are SNHLY and FYNNEI. CDR3 length: 14 residues.

CDR3 DNA sequence: TGTGTACTTTGGGGGGAGCTGTTTTTT. Translation gives CVLWGELFF. J is TRBJ2-2 and V is TRBV6-5; D not certain. The length of the CDR3 is 9 residues. Germline V gives CDR1 MNHEY, CDR2 SVGAGI.

The chain has TRBV6-1 and TRBJ1-1, with D perhaps matching TRBD1 (5 bases). The CDR3 is 13 amino acids. CDR1 and CDR2 (germline): MNHNS, SASEGT. V lost 7 bases and J 5 bases, leaving 14 bases between the germline ends. The CDR3 region is CASKGDSWTEAFF. In DNA form, the CDR3 reads TGTGCCAGCAAAGGGGACTCATGGACTGAAGCTTTCTTT.

The rearrangement joins TRBV7-2 to TRBJ1-2; the D gene is possibly TRBD1 (5 bases). Germline assignment: CDR1 SGHTA and CDR2 FQGNSA. CDR3 length: 16 residues. The V end lost 6 bases, the J end lost 5 bases, and 22 bases lay between the germline ends. The CDR3 region is CASSLGPTQGGYGYTF. CDR3 DNA sequence: TGTGCCAGCAGTTTGGGACCGACCCAGGGAGGGTATGGCTACACCTTC.

With regard to this clone: Without the conserved terminal phenylalanine or tryptophan, this CDR3 likely stems from a read error. The limits of the CDR3 on the DNA are not certain, so only TCRdb's listed CDR3 is given. The chain recombines TRBV4-1 with TRBJ1-1. The CDR3 adds up to 13 amino acids, both ends counted. Germline-derived CDR1 and CDR2 are MGHRA and YSYEKL. The CDR3 protein is CASSQVRGTVFFI.

This CDR3 is CASSWGGNSYEQYF. CDR3 in DNA: TGTGCCAGCAGCTGGGGAGGTAACTCCTACGAGCAGTACTTC. The chain uses TRBV7-9 and TRBJ2-7, with D perhaps TRBD2 (6 bases). The CDR3 totals 14 residues. The germline V gene encodes CDR1 SEHNR and CDR2 FQNEAQ (reference sequence). Trimming pared 4 bases from V and 0 bases from J, leaving 10 bases between.

This chain connects TRBV6-4 to TRBJ2-1, with D possibly matching TRBD1 (6 bases). The germline gives CDR1 MRHNA, CDR2 SNTAGT. This CDR3 is 15 amino acids long. Trimming took 7 bases from V and 7 from J, leaving 20 bases between them. Here the CDR3 DNA reads TGTGCCAGCACACAGGTGGCAGGGGTAGGAAATGAGCAGTTCTTC. It translates to CASTQVAGVGNEQFF.

The chain joins TRBV7-2 to TRBJ1-5, with D unresolved. The CDR3 loop spans 14 amino acids. Germline CDR1 reads SGHTA; CDR2 reads FQGNSA. V lost 5 bases and J lost 3, with 11 bases in between. CDR3 nucleotide sequence: TGTGCCAGCAGCCCCGGGGATGACAATCAGCCCCAGCATTTT. Protein: CASSPGDDNQPQHF. Full variable domain (missing parts from reference TRBV7-2 and TRBJ1-5): GAGVSQSPSNKVTEKGKDVELRCDPISGHTALYWYRQSLGQGLEFLIYFQGNSAPDKSGLPSDRFSAERTGGSVSTLTIQRTQQEDSAVYLCASSPGDDNQPQHFGDGTRLSIL.

The CDR3 protein is CASSFPDRAEQYF. The CDR3 DNA reads as TGTGCCAGCAGCTTTCCGGACAGGGCAGAGCAGTACTTC. V is TRBV7-9 and J is TRBJ2-7; TRBD1 matches at 8 bases. The CDR3 is made up of 13 amino acids. The junction had 5 bases not matched to a gene; V was cut back by 3 bases and J by 7 bases. Germline loops: CDR1 SEHNR, CDR2 FQNEAQ (reference sequence).

The chain has TRBV7-2 and TRBJ2-3; D gene unclear. Trimming cost V 1 base and J 0 bases, with 5 bases left between them. CDR1 and CDR2 from the germline V gene are SGHTA and FQGNSA. CDR3 length: 14 amino acids. This chain's CDR3 is CASSLVTSTDTQYF. The CDR3 DNA follows: TGTGCCAGCAGCTTAGTTACAAGCACAGATACGCAGTATTTT.

V is TRBV27 and J is TRBJ1-4; 10 nucleotides agree with TRBD1. V lost 6 bases, J lost 6 bases, and 7 bases stayed unmatched. The CDR3 totals 15 residues. CDR1 is MNHEY and CDR2 is SMNVEV in the germline V gene (reference sequence). The CDR3 sequence: CASRSTGTGDEKLFF. The CDR3 DNA sequence: TGTGCCAGCAGATCTACCGGGACAGGGGATGAAAAACTGTTTTTT.

The V gene is TRBV19, the J gene TRBJ1-4; D remains ambiguous. Germline lookup yields CDR1 LNHDA and CDR2 SQIVND (reference sequence). Trimming pared 3 bases from V and 7 bases from J, leaving 12 bases between. The CDR3 has 14 residues. The CDR3 DNA is TGTGCCAGTAGTATTGGGCCTGGAAGTGAAAAACTGTTTTTT. Its protein product is CASSIGPGSEKLFF.

The CDR3 spells CAPKEDTQYF. The CDR3 DNA reads TGTGCCCCGAAAGAGGATACGCAGTATTTT. The J gene is TRBJ2-3, the V gene TRBV6-6; no clear D. V was trimmed by 11 bases and J by 6 bases, leaving 9 bases between them. This CDR3 contains 10 residues. Germline assignment: CDR1 MNHNY and CDR2 SVGAGI (reference sequence).

The chain joins TRBV18 to TRBJ2-7; 8 bases are a match to TRBD1. The J segment lost 3 bases and the V segment lost 4 bases, leaving 5 bases of the junction unmatched. Germline lookup yields CDR1 KGHSH and CDR2 LQKENI. This CDR3 spans 14 amino acids. CDR3 in DNA: TGTGCCAGCTCACTCGGGGGACAGGTCTACGAGCAGTACTTC. It is translated as CASSLGGQVYEQYF.

This chain connects TRBV7-9 to TRBJ1-3; D perhaps matches TRBD1 (6 bases). Germline V gives CDR1 SEHNR, CDR2 FQNEAQ (reference sequence). V gave up 8 bases and J gave up 0 bases, with 26 bases separating them. The CDR3 runs 19 residues. The CDR3 DNA reads as TGTGCCAGCCGTACTCTTAACCCGCAGGGACACAGCTCTGGAAACACCATATATTTT. As protein: CASRTLNPQGHSSGNTIYF.

J is TRBJ1-1 and V is TRBV27; possibly TRBD1 for D (6 bases). The V gene lost 3 bases and the J gene lost 3 bases, with 11 bases spanning the gap. The CDR3 has 14 amino acids. CDR1 and CDR2 from the germline V gene are MNHEY and SMNVEV (reference sequence). The CDR3 coding sequence is TGTGCCAGCAGTTTGCAGGGGCGGCACACTGAAGCTTTCTTT. It is translated as CASSLQGRHTEAFF.

The chain joins TRBV30 to TRBJ2-1, with D tentatively TRBD2 (7 bases). Between the trimmed V and J ends, which lost 1 base and 5 bases, there was a span of 12 bases. Germline CDR1 and CDR2: GTSNPN and SVGIG (reference sequence). The CDR3 has 14 amino acids. The CDR3 protein is CAWSGGGGNNEQFF. The DNA of the CDR3 is TGTGCCTGGAGTGGGGGAGGGGGTAACAATGAGCAGTTCTTC.

The J gene is TRBJ1-1, the V gene TRBV7-9; D unclear. The germline V gene has CDR1 SEHNR and CDR2 FQNEAQ (reference sequence). The CDR3 sequence is 14 residues long. The ends were cut back, 8 bases at V and 0 bases at J, with 13 bases in the middle. CDR3 in amino acids: CASRAGILNTEAFF. CDR3 bases: TGTGCCAGCCGGGCGGGCATATTGAACACTGAAGCTTTCTTT.

The J gene is TRBJ1-3, the V gene TRBV10-3; 8 nucleotides agree with TRBD1. V lost 6 bases and J lost 9; bases outside the gene matches: 1. CDR1 ENHRY and CDR2 SYGVKD come from the germline V gene. CDR3 length: 11 amino acids. CDR3 bases: TGTGCCATCAGCACAGGGGGCACCATATATTTT. Its protein is CAISTGGTIYF.

The rearrangement uses TRBV6-5 and TRBJ1-1; D gene uncertain. V lost 7 bases and J 1 base, leaving 10 bases between the germline ends. CDR1 and CDR2 from the germline V gene are MNHEY and SVGAGI. The CDR3 has 13 residues. The CDR3 sequence is CASTRLPNTEAFF. Here the CDR3 DNA reads TGTGCCAGCACGCGGCTCCCGAACACTGAAGCTTTCTTT.

This chain joins TRBV10-3 and TRBJ2-1; tentative D call: TRBD2 (6 bases). The CDR3 consists of 15 residues. Trimming pared 8 bases from V and 0 bases from J, leaving 14 bases between. Germline V gene sequence: CDR1 ENHRY, CDR2 SYGVKD. CDR3 DNA sequence: TGTGCCATCTTCCGGGAGTTTAACTCCTACAATGAGCAGTTCTTC. It specifies CAIFREFNSYNEQFF.

The chain uses TRBV7-9 and TRBJ1-2, with a tentative D call TRBD1 (5 bases). Trimming pared 1 base from V and 1 base from J, leaving 7 bases between. The CDR3 is made up of 14 amino acids. CDR1 is SEHNR, CDR2 FQNEAQ, per germline (reference sequence). CDR3 amino acids: CASSLETVNYGYTF. CDR3 sequence (DNA): TGTGCCAGCAGCTTAGAGACAGTTAACTATGGCTACACCTTC.

The chain joins TRBV7-9 to TRBJ1-1, with unresolved D. The V and J ends lost 5 bases and 1 base respectively, with 11 bases between them. The length of the CDR3 is 14 residues. The germline V gene encodes CDR1 SEHNR and CDR2 FQNEAQ (reference sequence). The CDR3 region has the DNA TGTGCCAGCAGCACCTTGGCGGGGAACACTGAAGCTTTCTTT. It specifies CASSTLAGNTEAFF.

This chain links TRBV10-3 with TRBJ2-2; TRBD2 might be the D (5 bases). The CDR3 loop spans 14 amino acids. Per the germline V gene, CDR1 is ENHRY and CDR2 is SYGVKD. V was cut by 11 bases and J by 6 bases, with 19 bases left in between. The CDR3 region is CASQSATRAGELFF. The CDR3 coding sequence is TGTGCCTCCCAGAGCGCTACTAGAGCCGGGGAGCTGTTTTTT.

J is TRBJ1-2 and V is TRBV29-1; D is ambiguous. Germline lookup yields CDR1 SQVTM and CDR2 ANQGSEA. The CDR3 runs to 14 residues. Trimming cost V 1 base and J 2 bases, with 11 bases left between them. CDR3 bases: TGCAGCGTTGAAGGGGTAGGGAGAAACTATGGCTACACCTTC. Its protein is CSVEGVGRNYGYTF.

The chain links TRBV28 to TRBJ1-2; 9 bases agree with TRBD1. The CDR3 length is 14 residues. Per the germline V gene, CDR1 is MDHEN and CDR2 is SYDVKM. V trimming: 4 bases; J trimming: 4 bases; junction bases outside the gene matches: 4. CDR3 protein: CASSSGTGIYGYTF. CDR3 DNA sequence: TGTGCCAGCAGTTCCGGGACAGGGATCTATGGCTACACCTTC.

This chain links TRBV28 with TRBJ2-5; TRBD1 matches at 11 bases. Germline V gene lookup returns CDR1 MDHEN and CDR2 SYDVKM. V lost 4 bases to trimming and J lost 4 bases; unmatched junction nucleotides: 8. CDR3 size: 16 residues. The CDR3 coding sequence is TGTGCCAGCAGTTCTTCCGGGACAGGGGGTAGAGAGACCCAGTACTTC. Residues: CASSSSGTGGRETQYF.

The rearrangement joins TRBV7-6 to TRBJ1-6; weak D call: TRBD1 (5 bases). This CDR3 region has 15 residues. From germline, CDR1 is SGHVS and CDR2 FNYEAQ. V dropped 5 bases and J dropped 6 bases, with 14 bases sitting between them. The CDR3 spells CASSQGGRVNSPLHF. The CDR3 coding sequence is TGTGCCAGCAGCCAGGGCGGCAGGGTTAATTCACCCCTCCACTTT.